The present TCR beta chain was sequenced within a study of T cells in tuberculosis (dated by TCRdb to between 2018 and 2020). A note on the overall study: The study combined CD1B tetramers and high-throughput TCR immunosequencing to characterize T cells specific for the mycobacterial lipid antigen glucose monomycolate (GMM). With ten people per group, a South African clinical cohort compared IGRA-negative adolescents, IGRA-positive adolescents with latent tuberculosis, and adults with active tuberculosis. The research as a whole found: An accuracy of roughly 84% (AUROC 0.85 to 0.95) was reached by a classifier using the diverse GMM-specific repertoire, compared with around 70% accuracy when GEM motif frequencies were used. Smaller mean NN-distances to GMM-specific TCRs were observed in active tuberculosis TCR-alpha repertoires than in IGRA-negative controls, suggesting clonal expansion of GMM-specific TCRs. Smaller NN-distances were partly driven by shorter CDR3-alpha lengths in active tuberculosis patients, and statistical significance was not reached for the TCR-beta difference. Clinical samples were selected based on which cryopreserved specimens were available, and the active tuberculosis cases were adults whereas the controls were adolescents.

Turning to this clone: Its antigen remains unidentified. No qualities accompany the bases; no much larger clone lies one base away.

CDR1 and CDR2, per the germline V gene, are SNHLY and FYNNEI. From the cysteine up to the phenylalanine, the CDR3 has a length of 16 residues. This entry keeps only the CDR3 DNA: 48 bases, framed from base 1. Trimming removed 6 bases from V and 4 bases from J; the gene matches leave 15 bases unexplained. At study entry, a tuberculin skin test and the QuantiFERON-TB GOLD In-Tube IGRA were used to screen adolescents for latent tuberculosis infection. Immunosequencing of unsorted cryopreserved PBMC covered, on average, around 100,000 T cells per clinical donor. Eleven high schools in the Worcester region of the Western Cape, South Africa, served as enrollment sites for adolescents aged 12 to 18 years. About 10 M. tuberculosis-infected adolescents and approximately ten uninfected adolescents, matched for age and sex, were selected. PBMC from adolescents were isolated by density centrifugation from freshly drawn heparinized blood and were then cryopreserved.

TCR libraries were generated with the immunoSEQ multiplex PCR assay, using TCR-beta and/or TCR-alpha/delta assays for each sample. The amplified TCR libraries were sequenced on the Illumina high-throughput platform. Per the original workflow: Clustering and dimensionality reduction relied on pairwise TCRdist distances among GMM-specific receptors from T cells that were either sorted ex vivo or expanded in vitro. The score assigned to each clinical repertoire was mean NN-distance, meaning the average TCRdist to the nearest 10% of tetramer-positive reference sequences. To compute GEM TCR motif frequency, the fraction of unique TCRs matching known GEM sequences by V/J usage and CDR3 length was calculated. Linear discriminant analysis with leave-one-out cross-validation, implemented in scikit-learn, was used to classify active tuberculosis. TCRdb provides this immuneACCESS table in a form limited to in-frame rearrangements. Some clones are lacking; in checked studies, under half of them reflect an unresolved V gene, and why the rest are absent is not known. Clone size and V and J calls were adopted from that table, with D and trimming inferred from the DNA. This sample has 30,000 to 35,000 clones in its table, and 91% of those were observed once. Together, the top ten hold 2.2% of the sample.

The specimen sequenced was PBMCs. This chain joins TRBV2 to TRBJ2-7; TRBD1 aligns with 7 central bases. This clonotype was sampled from a donor aged 10-29 years with latent tuberculosis or without tuberculosis infection. The nucleotide sequence reads TGTGCCAGCAGCTTAGGGGACAGCTTCAATCCTTACGAGCAGTACTTC. Translated, this gives CASSLGDSFNPYEQYF.